Shown below are 10 T cell receptor beta chains from a single sample sequenced in a study of identical twins. TCRdb re-called the 5' RACE reads through MiXCR, storing one row per CDR3 protein. The profile shows some 570,000 distinct CDR3 sequences, under 25% of them singletons. These data were likewise used in another study, on yellow fever vaccine responses in identical twins.

Sequenced input: CD4+ T cells sorted from blood. These TCRs come from a woman between 18 and 29 years old in good health.

The chain links TRBV27 to TRBJ2-1; 8 nucleotides line up with TRBD1. CDR3 length: 15 amino acids. Unmatched junction bases numbered 8, after V lost 6 bases and J lost 4 bases. The germline V gene has CDR1 MNHEY and CDR2 SMNVEV (reference sequence). The CDR3 DNA is TGTGCCAGCAGCCATGGACAGGGAAGGTACAATGAGCAGTTCTTC. Amino acid sequence: CASSHGQGRYNEQFF.

The chain links TRBV11-2 to TRBJ2-7; 9 bases fit TRBD2. The germline gives CDR1 SGHAT, CDR2 FQNNGV. With V trimmed by 1 base and J by 0 bases, 4 bases remained unmatched. The CDR3 is 16 residues long. Here the CDR3 DNA reads TGTGCCAGCAGCTTAGGGCTAGCGGGATACTCCTACGAGCAGTACTTC. It codes for CASSLGLAGYSYEQYF.

The chain uses TRBV20-1 and TRBJ2-3; possibly TRBD2 for D (6 bases). This CDR3 region has 11 residues. Per germline, CDR1 DFQATT and CDR2 SNEGSKA (reference sequence). CDR3 sequence reads: CRAGGSDTQYF. In nucleotides, the CDR3 is TGCAGGGCCGGGGGTTCAGATACGCAGTATTTT.

V is TRBV12-5 and J is TRBJ2-1; a weak D match, TRBD1 (6 bases). The CDR3 totals 16 residues. Trimming left V 4 bases short and J 0 bases short, with 13 bases between. Germline V lookup: CDR1 LGHNT, CDR2 FRNRAP. As DNA, the CDR3 is TGTGCTAGTGGTTCCCGGGACACTAGCTCCTACAATGAGCAGTTCTTC. It codes for CASGSRDTSSYNEQFF.

The genes are TRBV12-3 or TRBV12-4 and TRBJ2-1, with 13 positions matching TRBD2. J lost 6 bases, V lost 5 bases, and 7 bases had no gene match. This CDR3 spans 16 amino acids. The CDR3 sequence is CASSPVTSGGGNEQFF. In DNA, the CDR3 is TGTGCCAGCAGTCCCGTCACTAGCGGGGGGGGCAATGAGCAGTTCTTC.

V is TRBV11-1 and J is TRBJ2-5; tentatively, D is TRBD2 (6 bases). The V gene's germline CDR1 is SGHAT and CDR2 FQDESV (reference sequence). V shed 5 bases and J shed 4 bases, with 14 bases lying between them. The length of the CDR3 is 14 residues. CDR3 DNA: TGTGCCAGCAGCCCGGGACTGTTGATAGAGACCCAGTACTTC. It codes for CASSPGLLIETQYF.

The sample holds a few counts of this clonotype. The rearrangement joins TRBV28 to TRBJ2-3; D may be TRBD2 (5 bases). The germline V gene encodes CDR1 MDHEN and CDR2 SYDVKM. This CDR3 comprises 16 residues. V lost 3 bases and J lost 5, with 18 bases in between. Here the CDR3 DNA reads TGTGCCAGCAGTTTTTCGTATCGGGATGGGGAAGATACGCAGTATTTT. It codes for CASSFSYRDGEDTQYF. The full variable domain, with the rest looked up from reference TRBV28 and TRBJ2-3, is DVKVTQSSRYLVKRTGEKVFLECVQDMDHENMFWYRQDPGLGLRLIYFSYDVKMKEKGDIPEGYSVSREKKERFSLILESASTNQTSMYLCASSFSYRDGEDTQYFGPGTRLTVL.

This clonotype was detected a few times. V is TRBV7-8 and J is TRBJ2-5; D remains ambiguous. Germline values: CDR1 SGHVS, CDR2 FQNEAQ. V dropped 1 base and J dropped 3 bases, with 6 bases sitting between them. CDR3 length: 13 residues. CDR3 DNA sequence: TGTGCCAGCAGCTTAGGACATAAAGAGACCCAGTACTTC. Encoded protein: CASSLGHKETQYF.

The chain employs TRBV6-6 and TRBJ1-1, with D unclear. V lost 5 bases, J lost 1 base, and 8 bases lay in between. The CDR3 is 13 amino acids. CDR1 MNHNY and CDR2 SVGAGI come from the germline V gene (reference sequence). Written as DNA, the CDR3 is TGTGCCAGCAGTCCGGCTGAGAACACTGAAGCTTTCTTT. Translated, it gives CASSPAENTEAFF.

A few counts support this clonotype. The chain links TRBV20-1 to TRBJ1-2, with 9 positions matching TRBD1. The CDR3 sequence is 16 residues long. The junction had 11 bases not matched to a gene; V was cut back by 5 bases and J by 1 base. Looked up from germline, CDR1 is DFQATT and CDR2 is SNEGSKA (reference sequence). The CDR3 spells CSAPSLGQGRNYGYTF. The CDR3 coding sequence is TGCAGTGCTCCTTCTCTGGGACAGGGACGTAACTATGGCTACACCTTC.